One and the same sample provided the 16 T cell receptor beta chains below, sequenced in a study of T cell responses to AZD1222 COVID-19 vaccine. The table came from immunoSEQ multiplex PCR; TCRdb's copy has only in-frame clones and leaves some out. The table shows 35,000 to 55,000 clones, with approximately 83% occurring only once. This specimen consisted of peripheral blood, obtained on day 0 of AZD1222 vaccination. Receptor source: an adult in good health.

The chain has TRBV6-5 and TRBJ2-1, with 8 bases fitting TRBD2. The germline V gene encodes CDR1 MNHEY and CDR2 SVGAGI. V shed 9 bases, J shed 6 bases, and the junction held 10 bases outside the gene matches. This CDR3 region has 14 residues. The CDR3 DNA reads TGTGCCAGTAAAAGCGGGAGTCGTGCCAATGAGCAGTTCTTC. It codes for CASKSGSRANEQFF.

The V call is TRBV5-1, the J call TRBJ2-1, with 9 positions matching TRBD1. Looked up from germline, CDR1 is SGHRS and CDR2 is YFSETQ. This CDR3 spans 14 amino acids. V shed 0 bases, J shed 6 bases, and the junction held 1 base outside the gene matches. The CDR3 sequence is CASSLGDRVNEQFF. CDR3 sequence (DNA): TGCGCCAGCAGCTTGGGGGACAGGGTCAATGAGCAGTTCTTC.

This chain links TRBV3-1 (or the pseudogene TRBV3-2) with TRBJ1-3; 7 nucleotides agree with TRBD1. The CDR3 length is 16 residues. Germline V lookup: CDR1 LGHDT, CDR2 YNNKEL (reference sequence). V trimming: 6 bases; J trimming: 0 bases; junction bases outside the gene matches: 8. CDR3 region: CASSRRDSVSGNTIYF. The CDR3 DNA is TGTGCCAGCAGTCGCCGGGACAGCGTCTCTGGAAACACCATATATTTT.

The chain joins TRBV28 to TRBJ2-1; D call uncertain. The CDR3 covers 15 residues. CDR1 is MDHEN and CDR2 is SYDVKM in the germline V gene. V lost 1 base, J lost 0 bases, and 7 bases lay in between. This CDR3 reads CASSLSGLSYNEQFF. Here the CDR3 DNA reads TGTGCCAGCAGTTTATCCGGGCTCTCCTACAATGAGCAGTTCTTC.

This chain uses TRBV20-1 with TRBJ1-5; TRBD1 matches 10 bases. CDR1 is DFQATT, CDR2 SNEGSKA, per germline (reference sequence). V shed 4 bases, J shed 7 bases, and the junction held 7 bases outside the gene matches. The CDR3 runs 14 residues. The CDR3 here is CSATDRGLKQPQHF. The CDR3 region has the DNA TGCAGTGCTACTGACAGGGGGCTAAAGCAGCCCCAGCATTTT.

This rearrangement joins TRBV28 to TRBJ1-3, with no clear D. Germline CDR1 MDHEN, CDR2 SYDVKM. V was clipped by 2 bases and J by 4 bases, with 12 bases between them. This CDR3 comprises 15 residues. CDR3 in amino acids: CASSLVASGGNTIYF. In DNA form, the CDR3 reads TGTGCCAGCAGTTTAGTCGCCTCGGGAGGAAACACCATATATTTT.

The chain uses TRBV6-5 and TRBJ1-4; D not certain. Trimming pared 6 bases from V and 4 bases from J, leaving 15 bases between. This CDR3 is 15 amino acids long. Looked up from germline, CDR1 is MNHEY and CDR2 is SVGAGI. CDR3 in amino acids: CASSPSRAGNEKLFF. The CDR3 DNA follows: TGTGCCAGCAGCCCCAGTCGGGCTGGTAATGAAAAACTGTTTTTT.

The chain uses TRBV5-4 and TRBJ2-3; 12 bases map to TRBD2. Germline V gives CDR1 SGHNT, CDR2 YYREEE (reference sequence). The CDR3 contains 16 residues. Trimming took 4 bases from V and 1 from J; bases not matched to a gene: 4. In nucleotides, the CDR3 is TGTGCCAGCAGCCTTCGACTAGCGGGGGGCACAGATACGCAGTATTTT. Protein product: CASSLRLAGGTDTQYF.

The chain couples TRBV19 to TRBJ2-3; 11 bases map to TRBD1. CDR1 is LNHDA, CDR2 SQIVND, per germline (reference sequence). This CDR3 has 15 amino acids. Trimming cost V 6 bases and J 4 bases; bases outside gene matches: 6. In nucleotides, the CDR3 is TGTGCCAGTAGCCGGACAGGGGGCGCGGCAGATACGCAGTATTTT. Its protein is CASSRTGGAADTQYF.

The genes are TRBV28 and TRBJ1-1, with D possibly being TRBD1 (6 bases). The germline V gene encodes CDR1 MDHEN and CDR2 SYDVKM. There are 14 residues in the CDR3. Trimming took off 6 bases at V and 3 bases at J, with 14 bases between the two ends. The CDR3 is CASRTGTADTEAFF. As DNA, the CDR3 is TGTGCCAGCAGAACAGGGACCGCGGACACTGAAGCTTTCTTT.

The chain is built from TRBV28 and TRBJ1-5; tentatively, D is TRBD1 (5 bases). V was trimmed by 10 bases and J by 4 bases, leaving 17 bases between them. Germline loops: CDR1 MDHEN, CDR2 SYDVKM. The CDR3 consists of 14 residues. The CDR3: CATWGSARNQPQHF. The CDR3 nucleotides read TGTGCCACCTGGGGGTCAGCGAGGAATCAGCCCCAGCATTTT.

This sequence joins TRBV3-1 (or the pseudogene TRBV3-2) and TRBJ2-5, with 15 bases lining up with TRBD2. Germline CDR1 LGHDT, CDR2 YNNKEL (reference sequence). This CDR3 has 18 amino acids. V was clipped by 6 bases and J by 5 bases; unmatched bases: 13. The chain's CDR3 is CASRQPGLAGGPGETQYF. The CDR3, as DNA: TGTGCCAGCAGACAACCAGGACTAGCGGGAGGGCCGGGGGAGACCCAGTACTTC.

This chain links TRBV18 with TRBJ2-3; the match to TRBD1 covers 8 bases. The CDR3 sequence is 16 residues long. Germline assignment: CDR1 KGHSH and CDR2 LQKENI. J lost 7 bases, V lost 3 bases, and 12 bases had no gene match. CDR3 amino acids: CASSPPPGRGRYTQYF. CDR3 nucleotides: TGTGCCAGCTCACCCCCCCCGGGCAGGGGGCGATATACGCAGTATTTT.

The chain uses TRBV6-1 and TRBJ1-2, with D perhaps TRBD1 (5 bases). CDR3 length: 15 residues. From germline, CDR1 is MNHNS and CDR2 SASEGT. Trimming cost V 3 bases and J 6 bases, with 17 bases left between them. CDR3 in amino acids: CASSDRLGGVDGYTF. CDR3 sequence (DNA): TGTGCCAGCAGTGATAGGTTGGGAGGGGTGGATGGCTACACCTTC.

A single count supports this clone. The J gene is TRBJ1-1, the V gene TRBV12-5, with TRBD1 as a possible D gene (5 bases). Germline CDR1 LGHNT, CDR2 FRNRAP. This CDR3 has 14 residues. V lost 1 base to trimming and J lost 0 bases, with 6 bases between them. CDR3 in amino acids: CASGLGQLNTEAFF. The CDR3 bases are TGTGCTAGTGGTTTGGGACAGCTGAACACTGAAGCTTTCTTT.

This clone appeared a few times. CDR3 amino acids: CASSLLRNTEAFF. CDR3 DNA: TGTGCCAGCAGCCTCCTTCGGAACACTGAAGCTTTCTTT. The rearrangement joins TRBV9 to TRBJ1-1, with D hard to call. CDR1 is SGDLS, CDR2 YYNGEE, per germline. The germline V and J ends were trimmed by 4 bases and 1 base, with 8 bases remaining between them. This CDR3 is built from 13 residues.